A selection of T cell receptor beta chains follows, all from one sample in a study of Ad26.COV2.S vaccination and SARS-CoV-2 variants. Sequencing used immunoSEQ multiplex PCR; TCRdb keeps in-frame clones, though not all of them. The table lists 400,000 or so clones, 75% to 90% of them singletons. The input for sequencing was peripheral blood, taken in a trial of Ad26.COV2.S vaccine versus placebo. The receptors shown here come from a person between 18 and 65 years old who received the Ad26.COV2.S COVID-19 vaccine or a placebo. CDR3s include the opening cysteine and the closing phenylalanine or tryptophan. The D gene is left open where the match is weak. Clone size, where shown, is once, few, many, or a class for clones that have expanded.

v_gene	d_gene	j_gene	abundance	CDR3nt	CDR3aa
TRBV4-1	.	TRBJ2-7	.	TGCGCCAGCAGCCAGACATTGAAGGGGTACGAGCAGTACTTC	CASSQTLKGYEQYF
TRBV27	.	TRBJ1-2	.	TGTGCCAGCAGTCCCATGGGGAACTATGGCTACACCTTC	CASSPMGNYGYTF
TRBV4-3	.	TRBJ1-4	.	TGCGCCAGCAGCCGAAATGGAGGGCAAGATGAAAAACTGTTTTTT	CASSRNGGQDEKLFF
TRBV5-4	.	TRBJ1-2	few	TGTGCCAGCACGGATAACTATGGCTACACCTTC	CASTDNYGYTF
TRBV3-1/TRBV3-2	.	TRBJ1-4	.	TGTGCCAGCGGGGATCCTGTCGCGAATGAAAAACTGTTTTTT	CASGDPVANEKLFF
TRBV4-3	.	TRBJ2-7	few	TGCGCCAGCAGCCAAGATAGCCGGGCCGAGGGGCTTCACTACGAGCAGTACTTC	CASSQDSRAEGLHYEQYF
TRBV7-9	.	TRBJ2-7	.	TGTGCCAGCAGCCTCACGAAGGGGGAGCAGTACTTC	CASSLTKGEQYF
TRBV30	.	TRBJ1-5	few	TGTGCCTGGAGTGTAACAGGGAGGGGCAATCAGCCCCAGCATTTT	CAWSVTGRGNQPQHF
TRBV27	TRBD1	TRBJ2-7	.	TGTGCCAGCAGATCAATTGACGGACAGGCTGACGAGCAGTACTTC	CASRSIDGQADEQYF
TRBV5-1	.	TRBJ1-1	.	TGCGCCAGCAGCTTGGGGGTTAGCGACACTGAAGCTTTCTTT	CASSLGVSDTEAFF
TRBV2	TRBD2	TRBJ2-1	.	TGTGCCAGCAATTTCGGGACTAGCGGCAATGAGCAGTTCTTC	CASNFGTSGNEQFF
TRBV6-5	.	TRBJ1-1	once	TGTGCCAGGTATGGACACCCGAACACTGAAGCTTTCTTT	CARYGHPNTEAFF
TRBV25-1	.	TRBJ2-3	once	TGTGCCAGCAGTCCCCCGGGTGTGGGGGGGGCGGGAGATACGCAGTATTTT	CASSPPGVGGAGDTQYF
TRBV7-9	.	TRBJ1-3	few	TGTGCCAGCAGCTTAGCGCCCTCTGGAAACACCATATATTTT	CASSLAPSGNTIYF
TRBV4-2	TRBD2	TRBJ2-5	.	TGTGCCAGCAGCACACAATGGGGACCGGGACTACAAACCCAGTACTTC	CASSTQWGPGLQTQYF
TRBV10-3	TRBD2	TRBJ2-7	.	TGTGCCATCAGTGGTGGGACTAGCGGGGGCCACTACGAGCAGTACTTC	CAISGGTSGGHYEQYF
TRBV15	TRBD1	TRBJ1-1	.	TGTGCCACCAGCAGTCCACGGACAGGGGGGACTGAAGCTTTCTTT	CATSSPRTGGTEAFF